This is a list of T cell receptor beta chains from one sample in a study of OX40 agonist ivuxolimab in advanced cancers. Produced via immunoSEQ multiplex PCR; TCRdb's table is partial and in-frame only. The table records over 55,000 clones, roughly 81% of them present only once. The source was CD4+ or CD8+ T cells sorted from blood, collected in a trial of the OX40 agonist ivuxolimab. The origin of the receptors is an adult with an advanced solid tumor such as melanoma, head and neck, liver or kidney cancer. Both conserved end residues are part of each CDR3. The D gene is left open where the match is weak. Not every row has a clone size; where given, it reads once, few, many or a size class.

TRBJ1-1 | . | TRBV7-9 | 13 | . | TGTGCCAGCGCCCTGGGGGTGAACACTGAAGCTTTCTTT | CASALGVNTEAFF
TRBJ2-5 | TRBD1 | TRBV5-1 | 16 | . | TGCGCCAGCAGCGTATCAACAGGGGGGACAAGAGAGACCCAGTACTTC | CASSVSTGGTRETQYF
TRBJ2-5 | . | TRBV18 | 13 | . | TGTGCCAGCTCACCGAAGCAGCAAGAGACCCAGTACTTC | CASSPKQQETQYF
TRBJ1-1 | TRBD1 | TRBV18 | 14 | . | TGTGCCAGCTCACCGATTGACAGGGCCACTGAAGCTTTCTTT | CASSPIDRATEAFF
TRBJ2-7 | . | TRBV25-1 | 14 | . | TGTGCCAGCAGTTTGAATCAGGGGCGGAACGAGCAGTACTTC | CASSLNQGRNEQYF
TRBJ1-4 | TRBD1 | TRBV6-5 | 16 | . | TGTGCCAGCAGTTTTGAGGGGGCGGCAACTAATGAAAAACTGTTTTTT | CASSFEGAATNEKLFF
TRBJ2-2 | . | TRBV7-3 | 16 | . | TGTGCCAGCAGTCCCCGGGACATCAGAGGGACCGGGGAGCTGTTTTTT | CASSPRDIRGTGELFF
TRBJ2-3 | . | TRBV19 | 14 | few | TGTGCCAGTAGGGGGTCCCTTAGCACAGATACGCAGTATTTT | CASRGSLSTDTQYF
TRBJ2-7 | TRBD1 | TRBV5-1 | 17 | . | TGCGCCAGCAGCGACCGATCCGGGACAGGGGAGGTAAGGCGGCAGTACTTC | CASSDRSGTGEVRRQYF
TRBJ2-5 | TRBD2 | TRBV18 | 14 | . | TGTGCCAGCTCACCCGGGGGAGGGCAAGAGACCCAGTACTTC | CASSPGGGQETQYF
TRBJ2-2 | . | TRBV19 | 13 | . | TGTGCCAGTAGTACAGGAAACACCGGGGAGCTGTTTTTT | CASSTGNTGELFF
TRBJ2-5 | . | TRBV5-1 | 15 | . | TGCGCCAGCAGCGGGGGGGCTAGGGCTCAGGCGACCCAGTACTTC | CASSGGARAQATQYF
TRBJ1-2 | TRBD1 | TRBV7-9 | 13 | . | TGTGCCAGCAGCGAAGACAGGGACCATGGCTACACCTTC | CASSEDRDHGYTF
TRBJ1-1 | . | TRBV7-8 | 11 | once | TGTGCCAGCAGCTTCAGTAATGAAGCTTTCTTT | CASSFSNEAFF
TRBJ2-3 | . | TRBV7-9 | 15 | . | TGTGCCAGCAGCCCGGCGGGGTCTAGCACAGATACGCAGTATTTT | CASSPAGSSTDTQYF
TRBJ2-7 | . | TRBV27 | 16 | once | TGTGCCAGCAGTCACTCGGCCCGGGACCTGAGCTACGAGCAGTACTTC | CASSHSARDLSYEQYF
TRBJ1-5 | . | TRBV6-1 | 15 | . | TGTGCCAGCAGTGTCAGTCCCCGCGGGAATCAGCCCCAGCATTTT | CASSVSPRGNQPQHF
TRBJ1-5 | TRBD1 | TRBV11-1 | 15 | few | TGTGCCAGCAGCTCGACAGGGGCTGGCAATCAGCCCCAGCATTTT | CASSSTGAGNQPQHF
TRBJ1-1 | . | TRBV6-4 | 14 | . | TGTGCCAGCAGTGAGGGGGGCTTGAACACTGAAGCTTTCTTT | CASSEGGLNTEAFF
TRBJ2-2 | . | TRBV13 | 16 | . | TGTGCCAGCAGCGAAGACTACGAAAAGTACACCGGGGAGCTGTTTTTT | CASSEDYEKYTGELFF
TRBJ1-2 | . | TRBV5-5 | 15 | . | TGTGCCAGCAGCAATTCGGGGGCGTGGACGGATGGCTACACCTTC | CASSNSGAWTDGYTF
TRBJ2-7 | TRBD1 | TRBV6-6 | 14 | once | TGTGCCAGCAGTTATGGGACAGGGGTTTACGAGCAGTACTTC | CASSYGTGVYEQYF
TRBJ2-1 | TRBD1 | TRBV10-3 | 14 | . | TGTGCCTCATCATCCGGGACAGGGTACAATGAGCAGTTCTTC | CASSSGTGYNEQFF
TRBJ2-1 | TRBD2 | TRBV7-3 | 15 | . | TGTGCCAGCAGCTTAGGGTCTAGCGGGTTGAGTGAGCAGTTCTTC | CASSLGSSGLSEQFF
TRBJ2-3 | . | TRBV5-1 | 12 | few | TGCGCCAGCAGCTTGAACCACAGGGAGTGGTATTTT | CASSLNHREWYF
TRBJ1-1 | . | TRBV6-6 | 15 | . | TGTGCCAGCATTTTAAACGGGATCCGGTGGACTGAAGCTTTCTTT | CASILNGIRWTEAFF
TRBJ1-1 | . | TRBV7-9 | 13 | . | TGTGCCAGCAGCCCGAGACAGAACACTGAAGCTTTCTTT | CASSPRQNTEAFF
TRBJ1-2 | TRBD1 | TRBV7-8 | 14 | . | TGTGCCAGCAGCGTCGACAGGGCGGGACCAGGCTACACCTTC | CASSVDRAGPGYTF
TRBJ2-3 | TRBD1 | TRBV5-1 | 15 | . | TGCGCCAGCCGAACAGGGGACCTCGACCTAGATACGCAGTATTTT | CASRTGDLDLDTQYF
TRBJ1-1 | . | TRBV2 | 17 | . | TGTGCCAGCAGTGAATTTGGTGGTTTTTTCATGAACACTGAAGCTTTCTTT | CASSEFGGFFMNTEAFF
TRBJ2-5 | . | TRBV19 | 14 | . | TGTGCCAGTAGTCTCCGAGGCGGGGCGGAGACCCAGTACTTC | CASSLRGGAETQYF
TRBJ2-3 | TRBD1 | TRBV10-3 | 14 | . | TGTGCCATCAGGACCGGGACAGGGCAAAGGGCGCAGTATTTT | CAIRTGTGQRAQYF
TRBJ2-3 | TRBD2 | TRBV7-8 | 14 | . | TGTGCCAGCAGCTTGGTGCGGGAGTCGGATACGCAGTATTTT | CASSLVRESDTQYF
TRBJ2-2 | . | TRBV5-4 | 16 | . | TGTGCCAGCAGCTTGTATGGTGGGAGTTACACCGGGGAGCTGTTTTTT | CASSLYGGSYTGELFF
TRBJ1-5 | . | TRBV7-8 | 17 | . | TGTGCCAGCAGCCCAAGCGCATACAGGGCCTTGAGTCAGCCCCAGCATTTT | CASSPSAYRALSQPQHF
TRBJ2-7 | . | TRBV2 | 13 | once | TGTGCCAGCAGTGTTGGTCCCTCCTACGAGCAGTACTTC | CASSVGPSYEQYF
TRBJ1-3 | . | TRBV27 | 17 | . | TGTGCCAGCAGTCCGACGATTGCGGGGGGCGTCGGAAACACCATATATTTT | CASSPTIAGGVGNTIYF
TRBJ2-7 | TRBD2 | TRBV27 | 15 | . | TGTGCCAGCAGAATGCTAGCGGGGGGCCCCTACGAGCAGTACTTC | CASRMLAGGPYEQYF
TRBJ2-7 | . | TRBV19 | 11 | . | TGTGCCAGTAGTACAGGGGTTGAGCAGTACTTC | CASSTGVEQYF
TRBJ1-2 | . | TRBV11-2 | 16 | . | TGTGCCAGCAGCTCCGTAGGGGGGGCGACGAACTATGGCTACACCTTC | CASSSVGGATNYGYTF
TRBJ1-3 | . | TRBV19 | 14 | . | TGTGCCAGTACCGGACGGAGCTCTGGAAACACCATATATTTT | CASTGRSSGNTIYF
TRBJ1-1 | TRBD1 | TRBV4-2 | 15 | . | TGTGCCAGCAGCCAAGAAACAGGGGCTGGCCCTGAAGCTTTCTTT | CASSQETGAGPEAFF
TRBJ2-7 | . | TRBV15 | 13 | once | TGTGCCACCAGCAGAGACAGGAAACTCGAGCAGTACTTC | CATSRDRKLEQYF
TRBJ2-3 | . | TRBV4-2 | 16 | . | TGTGCCAGCAGCCAAGGACTAGGGGGTCCCACAGATACGCAGTATTTT | CASSQGLGGPTDTQYF
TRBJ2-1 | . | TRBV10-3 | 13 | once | TGTGCCATCAGTGCAGGGCAGCCGGATGAGCAGTTCTTC | CAISAGQPDEQFF
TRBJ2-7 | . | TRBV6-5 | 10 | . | TGTGCCACGGGGGTTTACGAGCAGTACTTC | CATGVYEQYF
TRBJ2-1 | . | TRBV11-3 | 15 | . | TGTGCCAGCAGTTCCGGGGAAGGGGCCTACAATGAGCAGTTCTTC | CASSSGEGAYNEQFF
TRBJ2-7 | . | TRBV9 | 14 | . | TGTGCCAGCAGCGTCCTCGACAGCTCCTACGAGCAGTACTTC | CASSVLDSSYEQYF
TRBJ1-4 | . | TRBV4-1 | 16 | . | TGCGCCAGCAGCCAAGATAGGAGAAGCAGTGATGAAAAACTGTTTTTT | CASSQDRRSSDEKLFF
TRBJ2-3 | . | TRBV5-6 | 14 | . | TGTGCCAGCAGTCCGGACAGCAGCACAGATACGCAGTATTTT | CASSPDSSTDTQYF
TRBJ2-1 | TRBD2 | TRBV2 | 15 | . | TGTGCCAGCAGTGTGCACGGGAGGGCCGGGGATGAGCAGTTCTTC | CASSVHGRAGDEQFF
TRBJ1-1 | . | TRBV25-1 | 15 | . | TGTGCCAGCCGAATATCAGGAAAGGGGAACACTGAAGCTTTCTTT | CASRISGKGNTEAFF
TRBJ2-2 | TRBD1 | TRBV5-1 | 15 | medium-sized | TGCGCCAGCAGTCGCGACAGGGTGGACACCGGGGAGCTGTTTTTT | CASSRDRVDTGELFF
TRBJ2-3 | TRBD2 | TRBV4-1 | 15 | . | TGCGCCAGCAGCCGGATAGCGGGGGCTACAGATACGCAGTATTTT | CASSRIAGATDTQYF
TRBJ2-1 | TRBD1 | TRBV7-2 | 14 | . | TGTGCCAGCAGCCAGGGACAGGGGGGCGGTGAGCAGTTCTTC | CASSQGQGGGEQFF
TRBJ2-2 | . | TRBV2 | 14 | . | TGTGCCAGCAGTGCATGGACGAACACCGGGGAGCTGTTTTTT | CASSAWTNTGELFF
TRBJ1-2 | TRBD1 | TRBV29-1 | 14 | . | TGCAGCGTTTCGACAGGGCTAGCTAACTATGGCTACACCTTC | CSVSTGLANYGYTF
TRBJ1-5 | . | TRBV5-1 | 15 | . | TGCGCCAGCAGCCCGGAGGGGCAGGGATGGCAGCCCCAGCATTTT | CASSPEGQGWQPQHF
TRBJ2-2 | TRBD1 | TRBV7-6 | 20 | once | TGTGCCAGCAGCCTTCGACAGGGGGCCCGTACTATCGTTAACACCGGGGAGCTGTTTTTT | CASSLRQGARTIVNTGELFF
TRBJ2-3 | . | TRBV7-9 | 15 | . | TGTGCCAGCAGCCCCCGGCTAGGGCCCACAGATACGCAGTATTTT | CASSPRLGPTDTQYF